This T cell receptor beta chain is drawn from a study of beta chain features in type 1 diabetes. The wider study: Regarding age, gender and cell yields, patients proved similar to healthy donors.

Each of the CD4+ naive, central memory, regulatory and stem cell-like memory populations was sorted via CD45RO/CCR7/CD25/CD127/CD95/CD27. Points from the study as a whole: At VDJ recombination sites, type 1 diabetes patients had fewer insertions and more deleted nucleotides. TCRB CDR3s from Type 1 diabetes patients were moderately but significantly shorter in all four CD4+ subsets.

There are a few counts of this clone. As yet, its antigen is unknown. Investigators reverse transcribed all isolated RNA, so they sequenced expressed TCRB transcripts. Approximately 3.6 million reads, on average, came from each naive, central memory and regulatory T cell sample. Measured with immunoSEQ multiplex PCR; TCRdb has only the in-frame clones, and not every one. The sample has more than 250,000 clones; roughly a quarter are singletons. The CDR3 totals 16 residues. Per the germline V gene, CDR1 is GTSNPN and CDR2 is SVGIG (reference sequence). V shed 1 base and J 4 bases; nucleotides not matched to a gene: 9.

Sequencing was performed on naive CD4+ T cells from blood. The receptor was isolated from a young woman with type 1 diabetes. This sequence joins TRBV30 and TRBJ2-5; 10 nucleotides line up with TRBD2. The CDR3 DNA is TGTGCCTGGAGTGGCCTTACTAGCGGGATCGGAGAGACCCAGTACTTC. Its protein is CAWSGLTSGIGETQYF. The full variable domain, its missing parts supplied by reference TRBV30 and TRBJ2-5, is SQTIHQWPATLVQPVGSPLSLECTVEGTSNPNLYWYRQAAGRGLQLLFYSVGIGQISSEVPQNLSASRPQDRQFILSSKKLLLSDSGFYLCAWSGLTSGIGETQYFGPGTRLLVL.